This TCR beta chain comes out of a study of blood T cell repertoires in COVID-19. Study-wide context: The analysed material was cDNA or gDNA that came from T cells, B-cell-depleted T cells, or PBMCs.

Source study methods: Using reference gene primer amplification, nucleated cell counts were estimated. Data came from immunoSEQ multiplex PCR; TCRdb stores just in-frame clones and leaves some out. The V and J calls and clone size were taken over from that table, and D and trimming were inferred from the DNA. The table has some 140,000 clones, roughly 80% seen once. Adults between about 18 and 95 years of age took part from about two dozen US areas. Participants' reported clinical history set cohort assignment. Material: PBMCs or T cells enriched from blood (not recorded which). The clonotype was recovered from a man aged 35-49 years with acute COVID-19.

The CDR3 protein is CAWSGERGRSPLHF. DNA of the CDR3: TGTGCCTGGAGTGGGGAACGGGGTAGGTCACCCCTCCACTTT. The J gene is TRBJ1-6, the V gene TRBV30; D uncertain. Germline lookup yields CDR1 GTSNPN and CDR2 SVGIG (reference sequence). Between the trimmed V and J ends, which lost 1 base and 10 bases, there was a span of 14 bases. The CDR3 totals 14 residues. Looking up the rest from reference TRBV30 and TRBJ1-6 gives the full variable domain: SQTIHQWPATLVQPVGSPLSLECTVEGTSNPNLYWYRQAAGRGLQLLFYSVGIGQISSEVPQNLSASRPQDRQFILSSKKLLLSDSGFYLCAWSGERGRSPLHFGNGTRLTVT.